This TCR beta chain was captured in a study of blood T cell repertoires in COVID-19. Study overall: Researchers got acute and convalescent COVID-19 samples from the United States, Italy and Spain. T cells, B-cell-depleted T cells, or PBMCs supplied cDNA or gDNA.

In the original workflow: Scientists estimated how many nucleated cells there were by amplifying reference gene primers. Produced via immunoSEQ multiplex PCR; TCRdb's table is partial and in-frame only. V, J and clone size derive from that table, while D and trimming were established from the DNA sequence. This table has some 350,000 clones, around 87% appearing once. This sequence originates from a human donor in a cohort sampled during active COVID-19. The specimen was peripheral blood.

This CDR3 reads CASSFTGSTEAFF. The CDR3 DNA is TGTGCCAGCAGCTTCACAGGGAGCACTGAAGCTTTCTTT. The V call is TRBV7-2, the J call TRBJ1-1; a weak D match, TRBD1 (6 bases). V lost 3 bases and J lost 4, with 9 bases in between. Germline loops: CDR1 SGHTA, CDR2 FQGNSA. The CDR3 spans 13 residues.